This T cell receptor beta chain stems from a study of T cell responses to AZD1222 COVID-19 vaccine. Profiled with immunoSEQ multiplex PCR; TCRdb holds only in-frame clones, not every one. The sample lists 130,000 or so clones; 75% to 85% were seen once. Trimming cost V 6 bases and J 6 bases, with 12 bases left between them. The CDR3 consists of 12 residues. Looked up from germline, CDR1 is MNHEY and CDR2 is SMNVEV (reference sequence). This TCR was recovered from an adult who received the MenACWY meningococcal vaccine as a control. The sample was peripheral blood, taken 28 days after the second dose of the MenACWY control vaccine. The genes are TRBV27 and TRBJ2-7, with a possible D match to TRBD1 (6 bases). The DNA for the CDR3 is TGTGCCAGCAGACAGGGTCCCTCCGAGCAGTACTTC. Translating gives CASRQGPSEQYF.